Below, 9 T cell receptor beta chains from the same sample are listed, as sequenced in a study of post-analysis software for immune sequencing data. General study findings and limits: When patients were compared with controls, a handful of TRBV segments were more frequent, TRBV5-6, TRBV5-1 and TRBV20-1 among them.

Which antigens these TCRs recognize remains unknown. Prepared libraries of TCR beta cDNA carried unique molecular identifiers. TCRdb called the PCR reads again in MiXCR, with one record for every CDR3 protein. This table holds hundreds of thousands of distinct CDR3 sequences, roughly 45% found once. Sample: blood. These receptors came from a girl aged 5 to 17 with multiple sclerosis.

The chain combines TRBV5-1 with TRBJ2-1, with D possibly matching TRBD2 (6 bases). CDR1 is SGHRS and CDR2 is YFSETQ in the germline V gene. The V and J ends lost 4 bases and 6 bases respectively, with 20 bases between them. The CDR3 covers 16 residues. CDR3 loop: CASSGGRGIGFNEQFF. In nucleotides, the CDR3 is TGCGCCAGCAGCGGGGGGAGAGGGATAGGCTTCAATGAGCAGTTCTTC.

The rearrangement joins TRBV20-1 to TRBJ1-4; weak D call: TRBD1 (5 bases). V was shortened by 7 bases and J by 0 bases, with 12 bases between the two germline ends. The CDR3 sequence is 14 residues long. Per the germline V gene, CDR1 is DFQATT and CDR2 is SNEGSKA (reference sequence). The CDR3 protein is CSVPGQPTNEKLFF. In DNA form, the CDR3 reads TGCAGTGTCCCCGGACAACCAACTAATGAAAAACTGTTTTTT.

V and J are TRBV6-2 or TRBV6-3 and TRBJ2-7; 15 bases agree with TRBD2. Germline lookup yields CDR1 MNHEY and CDR2 SVGEGT. The CDR3 covers 14 residues. The V segment lost 6 bases and the J segment 6 bases; nucleotides outside the gene matches: 3. The CDR3 is CASSGLAGGGEQYF. CDR3 DNA: TGTGCCAGCAGCGGACTAGCGGGAGGGGGCGAGCAGTACTTC.

This clonotype was found a few times. The rearrangement links TRBV5-1 to TRBJ2-7, with D perhaps given as TRBD1 or TRBD2 (5 bases each). Germline CDR1 and CDR2: SGHRS and YFSETQ. V dropped 2 bases and J dropped 4 bases, with 22 bases sitting between them. CDR3 length: 17 residues. CDR3 in amino acids: CASSFLPGPGNSYEQYF. The CDR3 DNA reads as TGCGCCAGCAGCTTCCTCCCGGGACCGGGAAACAGTTACGAGCAGTACTTC.

V and J are TRBV20-1 and TRBJ2-6; possibly TRBD2 for D (5 bases). The CDR3 sequence is 20 residues long. V was cut by 1 base and J by 0 bases, with 22 bases left in between. Germline CDR1 is DFQATT and CDR2 is SNEGSKA (reference sequence). The CDR3 coding sequence is TGCAGTGCTAGAGGGGTTCCGGGGAAGGTATTAAGCTCTGGGGCCAACGTCCTGACTTTC. This gives the protein CSARGVPGKVLSSGANVLTF.

The chain employs TRBV12-3 or TRBV12-4 and TRBJ1-2; TRBD1 might be the D (5 bases). This CDR3 has 14 residues. V lost 6 bases and J 3 bases, leaving 14 bases between the germline ends. The CDR3 DNA sequence: TGTGCCAGCAGGAAACGGGACCGACACTATGGCTACACCTTC. This gives the protein CASRKRDRHYGYTF.

The chain recombines TRBV5-1 with TRBJ1-1; 7 positions match TRBD1. CDR3 length: 16 amino acids. With 4 bases clipped from V and 0 bases from J, the junction kept 9 bases outside the gene matches. CDR1 is SGHRS and CDR2 is YFSETQ in the germline V gene. The CDR3 region has the DNA TGCGCCAGCAGCCCAGGGGGGATGGCCATGAACACTGAAGCTTTCTTT. Protein product: CASSPGGMAMNTEAFF. Together with reference TRBV5-1 and TRBJ1-1, the CDR3 gives the full variable domain: KAGVTQTPRYLIKTRGQQVTLSCSPISGHRSVSWYQQTPGQGLQFLFEYFSETQRNKGNFPGRFSGRQFSNSRSEMNVSTLELGDSALYLCASSPGGMAMNTEAFFGQGTRLTVV.

The rearrangement uses TRBV7-9 and TRBJ1-2; TRBD1 might be the D (5 bases). The V end was cut by 5 bases, the J end by 1 base, with 11 bases between. This CDR3 has 14 residues. CDR1 SEHNR and CDR2 FQNEAQ come from the germline V gene (reference sequence). CDR3 in amino acids: CASSPKGFNYGYTF. The DNA for the CDR3 is TGTGCCAGCAGCCCCAAGGGGTTTAACTATGGCTACACCTTC.

The chain carries TRBV11-2 and TRBJ2-1; 14 bases are a match to TRBD2. J was trimmed by 9 bases and V by 0 bases; bases with no gene match: 13. Germline values: CDR1 SGHAT, CDR2 FQNNGV. The CDR3 covers 19 residues. The CDR3 coding sequence is TGTGCCAGCAGCTTAGAGGGGGGTTCGGGACTAGCGGGAGATAGTGAGCAGTTCTTC. Its translation is CASSLEGGSGLAGDSEQFF.